Below, one T cell receptor beta chain is given with its context. These data belong to a study of radiation and T cells in renal cell carcinoma. Data came from immunoSEQ multiplex PCR; TCRdb stores just in-frame clones and leaves some out. The sample holds 100,000 to 150,000 clones, about four fifths seen once. Noted time point: blood 2 weeks post-SBRT. Regarding treatment: 15 Gy SBRT to primary tumor, nephrectomy 4 weeks later. The CDR3 contains 11 residues. CDR1 and CDR2 from the germline V gene are SGHAT and FQNNGV. V lost 5 bases and J lost 6, with 5 bases in between. This TCR was recovered from a man aged 50 to 60 with renal cell carcinoma. The sequenced sample was blood, obtained from a patient whose treatment included radiotherapy and nephrectomy. The chain carries TRBV11-2 and TRBJ2-1; D is unclear. Here the CDR3 reads CASSRGNEQFF. Written as DNA, the CDR3 is TGTGCCAGCAGCCGAGGCAATGAGCAGTTCTTC.